Following are 14 T cell receptor beta chains from one sample sequenced in a study of CDR3 diversity in severe acne (dated by TCRdb to between 2017 and 2020). The library was produced with PCR. The sample was run on an Illumina HiSeq 2000. The public reads were quality trimmed at Q25 with fastp and then assembled into clones with MiXCR by TCRdb, keeping productive beta chains. Rows with one shared CDR3 protein collapse into an entry with the most common genes and DNA. The sample profile shows over 100,000 distinct CDR3 sequences; around 53% of them were found once. Together, the top ten hold roughly 12% of the sample. The sequenced material came from blood. The receptor source for this set is a male donor with acne.

CDR3 sequence reads: CAISEPGTAINTEAFF. CDR3 coding DNA: TGTGCCATCAGTGAGCCCGGGACGGCTATTAACACTGAAGCTTTCTTT. The rearrangement links TRBV10-3 to TRBJ1-1; D might be TRBD1 (5 bases). V lost 2 bases and J 2 bases, leaving 15 bases between the germline ends. Germline CDR1 reads ENHRY; CDR2 reads SYGVKD. This CDR3 contains 16 residues.

This chain uses TRBV29-1 with TRBJ1-1; D is possibly TRBD1 (6 bases). Germline V CDR1 and CDR2: SQVTM, ANQGSEA. This CDR3 has 14 residues. Trimming left V 8 bases short and J 14 bases short, with 30 bases between. CDR3 coding DNA: TGCAGCCTTAGTCCGGGGGGGCGCGGCACTGGAGCCTTCTTT. Its translation: CSLSPGGRGTGAFF. The full variable domain, in which reference TRBV29-1 and TRBJ1-1 provide the parts outside the CDR3, is SAVISQKPSRDICQRGTSLTIQCQVDSQVTMMFWYRQQPGQSLTLIATANQGSEATYESGFVIDKFPISRPNLTFSTLTVSNMSPEDSSIYLCSLSPGGRGTGAFFGQGTRLTVV.

V is TRBV7-9 and J is TRBJ2-1; 9 bases align to TRBD2. CDR1 is SEHNR and CDR2 is FQNEAQ in the germline V gene (reference sequence). The CDR3 is 13 residues long. Trimming removed 3 bases from V and 12 bases from J; junction bases left unmatched: 6. CDR3 in amino acids: CASSFGSGSLQFF. CDR3 sequence (DNA): TGTGCCAGCAGCTTTGGTAGCGGGAGCTTGCAGTTCTTC.

This chain links TRBV9 with TRBJ2-5; 12 bases map to TRBD2. The CDR3 has 15 amino acids. J was trimmed by 7 bases and V by 4 bases; bases with no gene match: 8. Germline V gives CDR1 SGDLS, CDR2 YYNGEE. Here the CDR3 reads CASSPRLAGVGTQYF. Written as DNA, the CDR3 is TGTGCCAGCAGCCCCCGACTAGCGGGAGTCGGGACCCAGTACTTC.

The chain uses TRBV2 and TRBJ2-5; D is possibly TRBD2 (7 bases). Germline assignment: CDR1 SNHLY and CDR2 FYNNEI. The germline V and J ends were trimmed by 4 bases and 5 bases, with 14 bases remaining between them. The CDR3 contains 14 residues. The CDR3 sequence is CASSAGGVGETQYF. Written as DNA, the CDR3 is TGTGCCAGCAGTGCGGGGGGCGTAGGGGAGACCCAGTACTTC.

This clonotype was counted only a few times. A clone one base away is much larger, so this may be a read error. The chain uses TRBV7-9 and TRBJ2-5, with 11 bases that match TRBD2. The V gene's germline CDR1 is SEHNR and CDR2 FQNEAQ (reference sequence). The CDR3 spans 15 residues. The junction had 2 bases not matched to a gene; V was cut back by 1 base and J by 4 bases. The CDR3 bases are TGTGCCAGCAGCTTAGTAGGACTAGCGGGAGAGACCCAGTACTTC. Translated: CASSLVGLAGETQYF.

The chain recombines TRBV7-6 with TRBJ2-7, with TRBD2 matching 13 bases. CDR3 size: 15 residues. V lost 5 bases, J lost 6 bases, and 7 bases stayed unmatched. Germline CDR1 is SGHVS and CDR2 is FNYEAQ. The CDR3 DNA sequence: TGTGCCAGCAGCACCGGACTAGCGGGAGATGTCGAGCAGTACTTC. Residues: CASSTGLAGDVEQYF.

This clonotype has a single count. Since the CDR3 does not end with the conserved phenylalanine or tryptophan, this likely comes from a read error. No DNA is shown, since the ends of the CDR3 on it are uncertain; the CDR3 is the one TCRdb lists. The chain is built from TRBV20-1 and TRBJ2-5; the table names TRBD1, a call not compared with the DNA. Germline values: CDR1 DFQATT, CDR2 SNEGSKA (reference sequence). Termini included, the CDR3 measures 11 amino acids. The CDR3 loop reads CSARGFRDIRT.

This clonotype has ten or more counts. The chain recombines TRBV6-1 with TRBJ2-3, with TRBD2 matching over 9 bases. The length of the CDR3 is 15 residues. J lost 1 base, V lost 1 base, and 0 bases had no gene match. Germline V lookup: CDR1 MNHNS, CDR2 SASEGT. The chain's CDR3 is CASSEERGGTDTQYF. CDR3 nucleotides: TGTGCCAGCAGTGAAGAGCGGGGGGGCACAGATACGCAGTATTTT.

The gene calls are TRBV6-6 and TRBJ2-7; 11 bases agree with TRBD2. The V and J ends lost 4 bases and 6 bases, in that order; junction bases with no gene match: 11. The CDR3 sequence is 16 residues long. Germline lookup yields CDR1 MNHNY and CDR2 SVGAGI (reference sequence). This chain's CDR3 is CASSFPSDSGRAEQYV. Written as DNA, the CDR3 is TGTGCCAGCAGTTTCCCGTCGGATAGCGGGAGGGCCGAGCAGTACGTC.

This clonotype counts as medium-sized. J is TRBJ2-7 and V is TRBV28; maybe TRBD2 (7 bases). V dropped 2 bases and J dropped 7 bases, with 24 bases sitting between them. This CDR3 contains 17 residues. The V gene's germline CDR1 is MDHEN and CDR2 SYDVKM. The DNA of the CDR3 is TGTGCCAGCAGTTTACACCCTGGGGGGTTAGGGGGGGGGGAGCAGTACTTC. Residues: CASSLHPGGLGGGEQYF. Full variable domain (rest looked up from reference TRBV28 and TRBJ2-7): DVKVTQSSRYLVKRTGEKVFLECVQDMDHENMFWYRQDPGLGLRLIYFSYDVKMKEKGDIPEGYSVSREKKERFSLILESASTNQTSMYLCASSLHPGGLGGGEQYFGPGTRLTVT.

The J gene is TRBJ1-5, the V gene TRBV15, with 8 bases identical to TRBD1. Germline V gives CDR1 LNHNV, CDR2 YYDKDF (reference sequence). This CDR3 spans 15 amino acids. V dropped 1 base and J dropped 10; count of bases not matched to a gene: 9. CDR3 coding DNA: TGTGCCACCAGCAGAGTTCGACAGGGGATTAATCCCCAGCATTTT. It codes for CATSRVRQGINPQHF.

This clonotype was recorded at least ten times. This sequence joins TRBV18 and TRBJ1-5; TRBD1 might be the D (5 bases). The V end was cut by 2 bases, the J end by 7 bases, with 9 bases between. Per the germline V gene, CDR1 is KGHSH and CDR2 is LQKENI. The CDR3 runs 13 residues. The CDR3: CASSPGEGQPQHF. In DNA form, the CDR3 reads TGTGCCAGCTCACCAGGGGAGGGGCAGCCCCAGCATTTT.

Concerning this clonotype itself: The junction differs from germline at one of its ends, possibly a read error. The chain joins TRBV10-3 to TRBJ1-1; possible D gene TRBD1, 6 bases. CDR1 is ENHRY, CDR2 SYGVKD, per germline. The CDR3 is 13 amino acids. The CDR3 bases are TGTGCCATCACTCAGGGGAGTGTGACTGAGGCTTACTTT. The encoded protein is CAITQGSVTEAYF.